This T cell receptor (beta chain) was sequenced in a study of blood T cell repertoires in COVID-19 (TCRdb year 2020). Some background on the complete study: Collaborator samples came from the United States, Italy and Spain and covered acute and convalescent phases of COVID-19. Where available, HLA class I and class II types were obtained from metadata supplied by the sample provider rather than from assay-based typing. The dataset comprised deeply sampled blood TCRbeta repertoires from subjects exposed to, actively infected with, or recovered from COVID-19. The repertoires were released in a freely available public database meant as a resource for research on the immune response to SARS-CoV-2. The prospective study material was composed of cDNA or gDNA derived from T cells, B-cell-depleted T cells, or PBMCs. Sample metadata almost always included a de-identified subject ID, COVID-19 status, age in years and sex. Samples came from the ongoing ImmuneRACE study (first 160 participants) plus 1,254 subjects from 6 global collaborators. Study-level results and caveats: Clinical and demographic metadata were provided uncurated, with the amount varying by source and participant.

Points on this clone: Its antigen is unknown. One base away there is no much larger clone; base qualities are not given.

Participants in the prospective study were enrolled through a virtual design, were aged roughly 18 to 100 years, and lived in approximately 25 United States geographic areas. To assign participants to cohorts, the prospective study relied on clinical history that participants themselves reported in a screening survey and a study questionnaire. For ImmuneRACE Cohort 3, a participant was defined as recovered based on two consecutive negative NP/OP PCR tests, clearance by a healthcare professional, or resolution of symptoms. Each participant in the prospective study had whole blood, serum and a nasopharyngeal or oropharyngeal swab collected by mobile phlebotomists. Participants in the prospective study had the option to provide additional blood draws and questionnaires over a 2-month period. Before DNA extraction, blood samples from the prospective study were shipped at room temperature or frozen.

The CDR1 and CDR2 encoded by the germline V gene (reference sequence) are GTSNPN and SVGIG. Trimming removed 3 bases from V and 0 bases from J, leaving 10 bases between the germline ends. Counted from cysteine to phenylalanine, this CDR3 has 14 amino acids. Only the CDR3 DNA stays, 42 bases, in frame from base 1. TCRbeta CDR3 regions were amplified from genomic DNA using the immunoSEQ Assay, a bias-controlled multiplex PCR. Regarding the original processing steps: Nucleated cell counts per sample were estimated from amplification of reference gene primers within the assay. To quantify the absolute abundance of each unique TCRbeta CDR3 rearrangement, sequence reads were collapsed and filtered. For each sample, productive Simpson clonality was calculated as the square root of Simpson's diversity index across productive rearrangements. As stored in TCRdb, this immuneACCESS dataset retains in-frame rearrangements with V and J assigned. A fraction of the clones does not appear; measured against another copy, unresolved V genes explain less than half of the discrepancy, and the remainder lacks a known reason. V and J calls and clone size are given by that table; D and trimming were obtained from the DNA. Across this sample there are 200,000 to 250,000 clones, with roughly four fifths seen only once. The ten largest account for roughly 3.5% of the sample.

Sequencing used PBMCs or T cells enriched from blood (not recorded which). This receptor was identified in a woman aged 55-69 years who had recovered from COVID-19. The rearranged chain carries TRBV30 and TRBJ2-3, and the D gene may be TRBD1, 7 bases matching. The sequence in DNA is TGTGCCTGGAGCAGGGGGGCAAGCACAGATACGCAGTATTTT. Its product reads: CAWSRGASTDTQYF.